The source of this TCR beta chain is a study of persistence of HIV-infected CD4 T cells. Turning to the study itself: Median time on suppressive ART was over six years.

Trimming took 2 bases from V and 0 from J; bases not matched to a gene: 10. From germline, CDR1 is SGHNT and CDR2 YYREEE (reference sequence). The CDR3 totals 17 residues. As concerns this clone: Antigen: not known.

The stimulus was lysate of CMV-infected fibroblasts, 10 ug/mL. CD40L/CD69 double-negative CD45RO-high memory CD4+ T cells were collected. Undetectable plasma HIV-1 RNA below 50 copies/mL lasted at least 4 years. Donors had CD4+ T cell counts above 400 cells/uL and were CMV-seropositive. The immunoSEQ assay was version 4, run in survey mode. Genomic DNA was diluted to 10 ng/uL, up to 1 ug per sample. TCRdb's copy holds only in-frame clones and misses some; the assay was immunoSEQ multiplex PCR. The sample yields over 25,000 clones, around 82% seen once. Material: CD4+ T cells sorted from PBMCs after approximately 19-hour stimulation, obtained from a patient who received antiretroviral therapy. This chain uses TRBV5-4 with TRBJ1-1, with 7 positions matching TRBD1. The receptor's source is an adult man with HIV who was CMV-seropositive. The DNA for the CDR3 is TGTGCCAGCAGCTTAAGGGGGACAGCGCTCATGAACACTGAAGCTTTCTTT. Translation gives CASSLRGTALMNTEAFF.